Below, 9 T cell receptor beta chains from the same sample are listed, as sequenced in a study of cytomegalovirus exposure and HLA in healthy donors. PCR involved 60 Vbeta and 13 Jbeta primers. The data were produced by immunoSEQ multiplex PCR, yet TCRdb's version contains in-frame clones alone and is incomplete. The data show about 97,000 clones, with roughly four fifths seen just once and about 4.9% held by the top ten. The source material was PBMCs. The origin of the receptors is a man in his forties in good health and CMV-seropositive.

The chain uses TRBV5-1 and TRBJ1-1, with 9 nucleotides matching TRBD1. The CDR3 is 15 residues long. CDR1 and CDR2 from the germline V gene are SGHRS and YFSETQ. Germline trimming cut 4 bases from V and 11 bases from J; bases unmatched to any gene: 15. CDR3 coding DNA: TGCGCCAGCAGCCCAAACTCGGGACAGGGTAGTAAGGCTTTCTTT. This codes for CASSPNSGQGSKAFF.

The J gene is TRBJ2-7, the V gene TRBV6-1; perhaps TRBD2 as D (5 bases). This CDR3 comprises 15 residues. Germline CDR1 and CDR2: MNHNS and SASEGT. Trimming shortened V by 3 bases and J by 4 bases, and 16 bases separated the two germline ends. Written as DNA, the CDR3 is TGTGCCAGCAGTGAGGACCCACTTCGGGATTACGAGCAGTACTTC. This encodes CASSEDPLRDYEQYF.

The chain combines TRBV10-3 with TRBJ2-1, with TRBD1 matching over 7 bases. Germline CDR1 reads ENHRY; CDR2 reads SYGVKD. The CDR3 runs 16 residues. Unmatched junction bases numbered 9, after V lost 7 bases and J lost 0 bases. CDR3 DNA sequence: TGTGCCATCACCGCGACAGGGCCGAGCTCCTACAATGAGCAGTTCTTC. Amino acid sequence: CAITATGPSSYNEQFF.

The chain couples TRBV29-1 to TRBJ2-7; 9 bases line up with TRBD2. There are 14 residues in the CDR3. The germline CDR1 and CDR2 sequences are SQVTM and ANQGSEA. V shed 5 bases and J 1 base; nucleotides not matched to a gene: 6. CDR3 in DNA: TGCAGCGTTCTTGAGCGGGGGGTATCCTACGAGCAGTACTTC. Translated, it gives CSVLERGVSYEQYF.

To note about this clone: At one of its ends the junction is not consistent with the germline gene, which may arise from a read error. The J gene is TRBJ1-1, the V gene TRBV4-1; D ambiguous. The CDR3 loop spans 15 amino acids. The V gene's germline CDR1 is MGHRA and CDR2 YSYEKL. CDR3 sequence (DNA): TGCGCCAGCAGCCAAGGTTGGGCGACGAACGCTGAAGCTTTCTTT. It encodes CASSQGWATNAEAFF.

V gene TRBV5-5 combines with J gene TRBJ1-5; 7 nucleotides match TRBD1. The V gene's germline CDR1 is SGHKS and CDR2 YYEKEE (reference sequence). This CDR3 spans 15 amino acids. The V and J ends lost 4 bases and 7 bases, in that order; junction bases with no gene match: 11. The CDR3 coding sequence is TGTGCCAGCAGCGAAACACAGGGGAAAGTGCAGCCCCAGCATTTT. The encoded protein is CASSETQGKVQPQHF.

This chain links TRBV11-2 with TRBJ2-7; 11 positions agree with TRBD2. V was pared by 5 bases and J by 5 bases, with 2 bases of the junction left unmatched. CDR3 length: 13 amino acids. In germline, CDR1 is SGHAT, CDR2 FQNNGV. This CDR3 reads CASSGTSGHEQYF. Written as DNA, the CDR3 is TGTGCCAGCAGCGGGACTAGCGGCCACGAGCAGTACTTC.

This clone is labeled as medium-sized (0.01 to 0.1%). V and J are TRBV13 and TRBJ2-1; 9 bases agree with TRBD1. The CDR3 is 15 residues long. Losses at the gene ends were 4 bases for V and 6 bases for J; bases not matched to a gene: 7. Germline V gives CDR1 PRHDT, CDR2 FYEKMQ (reference sequence). CDR3: CASSSRQGGFNEQFF. CDR3 DNA: TGTGCCAGCAGCTCCAGACAGGGGGGATTCAATGAGCAGTTCTTC.

The rearrangement links TRBV7-9 to TRBJ1-1; a possible D gene is TRBD1 (5 bases). V was trimmed by 1 base and J by 0 bases, leaving 9 bases between them. Germline V lookup: CDR1 SEHNR, CDR2 FQNEAQ (reference sequence). The CDR3 is 15 residues long. The CDR3 sequence: CASSLGGDLNTEAFF. CDR3 nucleotide sequence: TGTGCCAGCAGCTTAGGTGGGGACTTGAACACTGAAGCTTTCTTT.